These T cell receptor beta chains were read from a single sample in a study of cytomegalovirus exposure and HLA in healthy donors. The data were produced by immunoSEQ multiplex PCR, yet TCRdb's version contains in-frame clones alone and is incomplete. The repertoire includes 150,000 to 200,000 clones, 60% to 85% of them detected once, and under 7.5% sits in the top ten. Sequencing was carried out using PBMCs. All receptors derive from a man aged 35 to 55 in good health and CMV-seronegative. Both conserved end residues are part of each CDR3. The D gene is left open where the match is weak. The size of a clone is reported for some rows only, either as once, few or many, or as a class for expanded clones.

j_call | v_call | d_call | clone_size | cdr3_aa | cdr3_nt
TRBJ1-4 | TRBV5-5 | - | - | CASSLFPGEKLFF | TGTGCCAGCAGCTTGTTTCCGGGGGAAAAACTGTTTTTT
TRBJ1-1 | TRBV7-9 | TRBD1 | - | CASSQGQGARNTEAFF | TGTGCCAGCAGCCAGGGACAGGGGGCGAGGAACACTGAAGCTTTCTTT
TRBJ1-1 | TRBV5-4 | - | - | CASRAGRDANTEAFF | TGTGCCAGCAGGGCGGGGCGGGACGCGAACACTGAAGCTTTCTTT
TRBJ1-3 | TRBV10-1 | - | - | CASSEWADGNTIYF | TGCGCCAGCAGTGAGTGGGCAGATGGAAACACCATATATTTT
TRBJ1-3 | TRBV7-2 | - | - | CASSLGLSGNTIYF | TGTGCCAGCAGCTTAGGTCTCTCTGGAAACACCATATATTTT
TRBJ2-7 | TRBV28 | TRBD2 | - | CASSLSLGTSGILYEQYF | TGTGCCAGCAGTTTATCCCTCGGCACTAGCGGGATACTCTACGAGCAGTACTTC
TRBJ2-5 | TRBV9 | TRBD2 | - | CASSVGSLWRGVQETQYF | TGTGCCAGCAGCGTAGGCAGCCTTTGGCGGGGGGTTCAAGAGACCCAGTACTTC
TRBJ1-2 | TRBV7-2 | - | - | CASSLAETPNYGYTF | TGTGCCAGCAGCTTAGCGGAGACCCCGAACTATGGCTACACCTTC
TRBJ2-7 | TRBV23-1 | - | - | CASSSQPYEQYF | TGCGCCAGCAGTTCACAACCCTACGAGCAGTACTTC
TRBJ1-5 | TRBV30 | - | - | CAWSVHRGGQGNQPQHF | TGTGCCTGGAGTGTACACCGGGGGGGGCAGGGCAATCAGCCCCAGCATTTT
TRBJ1-6 | TRBV5-6 | - | - | CASSPYTGSNSPLHF | TGTGCCAGCAGCCCTTATACAGGGTCGAATTCACCCCTCCACTTT
TRBJ2-3 | TRBV18 | TRBD2 | - | CASSPLGLASTDTQYF | TGTGCCAGCTCACCCCTGGGACTAGCTTCCACAGATACGCAGTATTTT
TRBJ1-3 | TRBV7-7 | - | - | CASSLAPQGLGGNTIYF | TGTGCCAGCAGCTTAGCGCCACAGGGTCTTGGTGGAAACACCATATATTTT
TRBJ2-3 | TRBV10-1 | TRBD2 | - | CASRSGSGITDTQYF | TGCGCCAGCCGTAGCGGGAGCGGCATCACAGATACGCAGTATTTT
TRBJ1-1 | TRBV2 | - | - | CASRARGANTEAFF | TGTGCCAGCAGGGCTAGGGGCGCGAACACTGAAGCTTTCTTT
TRBJ2-3 | TRBV5-3 | TRBD2 | - | CARSLDVAGGRRLSTDTQYF | TGTGCCAGAAGCTTGGACGTAGCGGGGGGGCGGAGGTTAAGCACAGATACGCAGTATTTT
TRBJ1-5 | TRBV30 | - | - | CAWSVDRGFQPQHF | TGTGCCTGGAGTGTGGACCGGGGGTTTCAGCCCCAGCATTTT
TRBJ1-1 | TRBV5-1 | - | - | CASSLRGGTEAFF | TGCGCCAGCAGCCTCCGCGGGGGAACTGAAGCTTTCTTT
TRBJ2-7 | TRBV10-3 | TRBD2 | - | CAISATGLVSYEQYF | TGTGCCATCAGTGCGACGGGACTAGTGTCCTACGAGCAGTACTTC
TRBJ2-1 | TRBV11-3 | - | - | CASSLTGWNEQFF | TGTGCCAGCAGCTTAACAGGGTGGAATGAGCAGTTCTTC
TRBJ2-7 | TRBV6-5 | - | - | CASSQSRGEEQYF | TGTGCCAGCAGCCAATCCCGGGGAGAGGAGCAGTACTTC
TRBJ2-2 | TRBV7-9 | TRBD1 | - | CASSWGQANTGELFF | TGTGCCAGCAGCTGGGGACAGGCGAACACCGGGGAGCTGTTTTTT
TRBJ2-2 | TRBV5-1 | TRBD2 | - | CASSLRLAGKGNTGELFF | TGCGCCAGCAGCTTGCGACTAGCGGGGAAAGGTAACACCGGGGAGCTGTTTTTT
TRBJ2-7 | TRBV7-2 | - | once | CASSLAVPLTSEQYF | TGTGCCAGCAGCTTAGCCGTACCTCTTACATCCGAGCAGTACTTC
TRBJ2-7 | TRBV18 | TRBD1 | - | CASSRDRVRSYEQYF | TGTGCCAGCTCCCGGGACAGGGTAAGATCCTACGAGCAGTACTTC
TRBJ1-5 | TRBV4-3 | - | - | CASSQVYGQNNQPQHF | TGCGCCAGCAGCCAAGTATATGGACAGAACAATCAGCCCCAGCATTTT
TRBJ2-7 | TRBV7-2 | - | once | CASSPTIYHEQYF | TGTGCCAGCAGCCCCACTATTTACCACGAGCAGTACTTC
TRBJ1-5 | TRBV12-5 | - | - | CASGPALKPQHF | TGTGCTAGTGGCCCCGCGCTAAAGCCCCAGCATTTT
TRBJ1-1 | TRBV7-9 | TRBD1 | once | CASSHLGQGAEAFF | TGTGCCAGCAGCCACTTGGGACAGGGCGCTGAAGCTTTCTTT
TRBJ2-5 | TRBV6-5 | TRBD2 | once | CATAAGGEETQYF | TGTGCCACCGCAGCGGGGGGGGAGGAGACCCAGTACTTC
TRBJ1-2 | TRBV7-9 | - | - | CASSLQGIANYGYTF | TGTGCCAGCAGCTTACAGGGGATAGCTAACTATGGCTACACCTTC
TRBJ2-3 | TRBV30 | TRBD1 | - | CAWTQGAGSTDTQYF | TGTGCCTGGACCCAGGGGGCGGGGAGCACGGATACGCAGTATTTT